A selection of T cell receptor beta chains follows, all from one sample in a study of PD-L1 blockade in urothelial cancer. Method: immunoSEQ multiplex PCR; TCRdb's copy keeps in-frame clones and lacks some. This table holds roughly 100,000 clones, less than 90% found once. The specimen comprised PBMCs, sampled around atezolizumab (anti-PD-L1) treatment. The receptors originated from a man aged 70 or older with urothelial cancer. CDR3s include the opening cysteine and the closing phenylalanine or tryptophan. A D gene is named only where the DNA matches it firmly. Clone size is not always given. Where it is, it says once, few, many or a class for expanded clones.

V gene	D gene	J gene	clone size	CDR3 DNA	CDR3 protein
TRBV7-2	-	TRBJ1-6	-	TGTGCCAGCAGCCGGGCCCGGGGGAGCTCCTATAATTCACCCCTCCACTTT	CASSRARGSSYNSPLHF
TRBV18	-	TRBJ2-7	-	TGTGCCAGCTCCGAGAGCTCCTACGAGCAGTACTTC	CASSESSYEQYF
TRBV27	-	TRBJ2-1	-	TGTGCCAGCAGTTTCTACCTAGCTGATGAGCAGTTCTTC	CASSFYLADEQFF
TRBV19	-	TRBJ2-7	few	TGTGCCAGTAGTATAGACGGCTGGCGGTACGAGCAGTACTTC	CASSIDGWRYEQYF
TRBV4-1	TRBD2	TRBJ2-7	-	TGCGCCAGCAGCCAAAGGGAGGGGCCCTACGAGCAGTACTTC	CASSQREGPYEQYF
TRBV27	TRBD1	TRBJ1-2	-	TGTGCCAGCAGTTTAAAGGGGGCTGACTATGGCTACACCTTC	CASSLKGADYGYTF
TRBV2	TRBD2	TRBJ2-2	-	TGTGCCAGCAAAGGACTAGCGGGGACCGGGGAGCTGTTTTTT	CASKGLAGTGELFF
TRBV25-1	-	TRBJ1-3	-	TGTGCCAGCAGTCCCCCCAGGGGTTACTCTGGAAACACCATATATTTT	CASSPPRGYSGNTIYF
TRBV15	TRBD2	TRBJ2-5	-	TGTGCCACCCGACCGGGGATTTGGAGCGCCGGCGGGGGGGACCAGTACTTC	CATRPGIWSAGGGDQYF
TRBV4-2	-	TRBJ2-6	-	TGTGCCAGCAGCCAAGTACCCGGGGTTGGGGCCAACGTCCTGACTTTC	CASSQVPGVGANVLTF
TRBV6-5	TRBD1	TRBJ2-5	-	TGTGCCAGCAGTTTACAGGGGAGACAAGAGACCCAGTACTTC	CASSLQGRQETQYF
TRBV7-2	TRBD2	TRBJ2-5	-	TGTGCCAGCAGCGCCGGACTAGCGGGAGGCCAAGAGACCCAGTACTTC	CASSAGLAGGQETQYF
TRBV11-2	TRBD2	TRBJ2-3	-	TGTGCCAGCAGCTTAGGAGGAGCGGGGTACACAGATACGCAGTATTTT	CASSLGGAGYTDTQYF
TRBV7-2	TRBD2	TRBJ2-1	-	TGTGCCAGCCGCCTCGACGGGACTAACAACAATGAGCAGTTCTTC	CASRLDGTNNNEQFF
TRBV6-1	-	TRBJ1-5	-	TGTGCCAGCAGCAGATCAGACAGCTACAATCAGCCCCAGCATTTT	CASSRSDSYNQPQHF
TRBV11-3	TRBD2	TRBJ2-3	few	TGTGCCAGCAGCCCCCTCGGACTAGCACGAAGCACAGATACGCAGTATTTT	CASSPLGLARSTDTQYF
TRBV27	TRBD2	TRBJ2-3	-	TGTGCCAGCAGTTTCCTAGCGGGGGCCAGCACAGATACGCAGTATTTT	CASSFLAGASTDTQYF
TRBV11-3	-	TRBJ2-7	-	TGTGCCAGCAGAGACAGAGCCTACGAGCAGTACTTC	CASRDRAYEQYF
TRBV6-1	TRBD1	TRBJ1-6	few	TGTGCCAGCAATCCACAGGGGATAGGTAATTCACCCCTCCACTTT	CASNPQGIGNSPLHF
TRBV19	TRBD1	TRBJ2-7	-	TGTGCCAGTAGTATCAGACAGGGGGCGTACGAGCAGTACTTC	CASSIRQGAYEQYF
TRBV7-2	TRBD1	TRBJ2-7	-	TGTGCCAGCAGCGCGGGACAGGGGCAAGTTTACGAGCAGTACTTC	CASSAGQGQVYEQYF
TRBV5-3	-	TRBJ2-1	once	TGTGCCAGAAGCTGCGGTAAGAAATCGGCCAATGAGCAGTTCTTC	CARSCGKKSANEQFF
TRBV5-4	TRBD1	TRBJ2-7	once	TGTGCCAGCAGCTCCGGACAGGAGCCCGAGGGTGAGCAGTACTTC	CASSSGQEPEGEQYF
TRBV9	-	TRBJ2-3	-	TGTGCCAGCAGCGCGGCGGGTCTAAAAGGAGATACGCAGTATTTT	CASSAAGLKGDTQYF
TRBV29-1	-	TRBJ2-7	-	TGCAGCGTTGAGTCGGGGAATCGCGAGCAGTACTTC	CSVESGNREQYF
TRBV11-3	-	TRBJ1-2	-	TGTGCCTCCGTCGGGTCGGATGGCTACACCTTC	CASVGSDGYTF
TRBV5-1	TRBD2	TRBJ2-3	-	TGCGCCAGCAGAATTACTAGCGGAACCACAGATACGCAGTATTTT	CASRITSGTTDTQYF
TRBV9	TRBD2	TRBJ2-2	-	TGTGCCAGCAGCCCCTCGGCTAGCGGGGGGTGGTACGGGGAGCTGTTTTTT	CASSPSASGGWYGELFF
TRBV7-2	TRBD2	TRBJ2-1	-	TGTGCCAGCAGCCTCGAAGGTAGCGGGAGCTACAATGAGCAGTTCTTC	CASSLEGSGSYNEQFF
TRBV19	-	TRBJ1-3	-	TGTGCCAGTAGAGCAGGGGGAAACACCATATATTTT	CASRAGGNTIYF
TRBV7-8	-	TRBJ2-2	-	TGTGCCAGCAGCCGAACCCAGGGGATCAGCACCGGGGAGCTGTTTTTT	CASSRTQGISTGELFF
TRBV6-6	-	TRBJ1-6	-	TGTGCCAGCACTTCCCAGGGCTCACCCCTCCACTTT	CASTSQGSPLHF
TRBV10-1	TRBD1	TRBJ2-1	-	TGCGCCAGCAGTGACTTCGGGACAGGGGGCTACAATGAGCAGTTCTTC	CASSDFGTGGYNEQFF
TRBV4-1	TRBD1	TRBJ1-4	few	TGCGCCAGCAGCCAAGAAACGGGACAGGGGAATGAAAAACTGTTTTTT	CASSQETGQGNEKLFF
TRBV20-1	-	TRBJ2-7	-	TGCAGTGCCAAAACAGACTACGAGCAGTACTTC	CSAKTDYEQYF
TRBV7-7	TRBD2	TRBJ2-5	-	TGTGCCAGCAGCAAAAGCGGGGGGGTACAAGAGACCCAGTACTTC	CASSKSGGVQETQYF
TRBV30	TRBD2	TRBJ2-1	-	TGTGCCTGGAGTGTCCGACTAGCGACTCGCTACAATGAGCAGTTCTTC	CAWSVRLATRYNEQFF
TRBV4-1	-	TRBJ2-1	once	TGCGCCAGCAGCCAAGATCGAACGGGAGTTAACAATGAGCAGTTCTTC	CASSQDRTGVNNEQFF
TRBV19	TRBD1	TRBJ2-4	-	TGTGCCAGTAGTATACTTAGGACAGGCAAAAACATTCAGTACTTC	CASSILRTGKNIQYF
TRBV6-1	TRBD1	TRBJ2-7	-	TGTGCCAGCAGTGCGGGACAGGGGGACGGCGGGCGGGAGCAGTACTTC	CASSAGQGDGGREQYF
TRBV6-1	TRBD1	TRBJ2-2	-	TGTGCCAGCAGAGTTTGGGACAGGGAAAAGGAGCTGTTTTTT	CASRVWDREKELFF
TRBV5-1	-	TRBJ2-3	-	TGCGCCAGCACCATGGATGGGACACCCACAGATACGCAGTATTTT	CASTMDGTPTDTQYF